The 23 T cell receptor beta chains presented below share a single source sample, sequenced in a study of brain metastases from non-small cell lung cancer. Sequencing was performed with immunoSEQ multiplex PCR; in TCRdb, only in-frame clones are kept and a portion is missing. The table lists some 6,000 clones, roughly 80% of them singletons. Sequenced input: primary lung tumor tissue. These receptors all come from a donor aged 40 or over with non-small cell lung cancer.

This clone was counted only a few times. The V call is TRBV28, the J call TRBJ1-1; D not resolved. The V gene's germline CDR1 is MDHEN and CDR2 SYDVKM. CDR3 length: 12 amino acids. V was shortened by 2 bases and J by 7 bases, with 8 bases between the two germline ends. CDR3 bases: TGTGCCAGCAGTTTAGGACGTCTTGAAGCTTTCTTT. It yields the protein CASSLGRLEAFF.

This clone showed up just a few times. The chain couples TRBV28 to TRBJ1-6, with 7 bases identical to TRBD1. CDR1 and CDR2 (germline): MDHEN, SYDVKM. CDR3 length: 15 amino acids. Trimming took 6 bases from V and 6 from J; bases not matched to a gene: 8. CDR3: CASSSDRNFNSPLHF. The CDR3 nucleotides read TGTGCCAGCAGCTCGGACAGGAACTTTAATTCACCCCTCCACTTT. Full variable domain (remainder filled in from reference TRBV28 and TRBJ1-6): DVKVTQSSRYLVKRTGEKVFLECVQDMDHENMFWYRQDPGLGLRLIYFSYDVKMKEKGDIPEGYSVSREKKERFSLILESASTNQTSMYLCASSSDRNFNSPLHFGNGTRLTVT.

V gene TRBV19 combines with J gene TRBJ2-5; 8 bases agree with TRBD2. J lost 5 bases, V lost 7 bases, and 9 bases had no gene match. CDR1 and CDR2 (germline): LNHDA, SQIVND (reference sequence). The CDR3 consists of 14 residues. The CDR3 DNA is TGTGCCAGTAATCCGGGGGGGGCCCGGGAGACCCAGTACTTC. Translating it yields CASNPGGARETQYF. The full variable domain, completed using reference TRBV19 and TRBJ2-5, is DGGITQSPKYLFRKEGQNVTLSCEQNLNHDAMYWYRQDPGQGLRLIYYSQIVNDFQKGDIAEGYSVSREKKESFPLTVTSAQKNPTAFYLCASNPGGARETQYFGPGTRLLVL.

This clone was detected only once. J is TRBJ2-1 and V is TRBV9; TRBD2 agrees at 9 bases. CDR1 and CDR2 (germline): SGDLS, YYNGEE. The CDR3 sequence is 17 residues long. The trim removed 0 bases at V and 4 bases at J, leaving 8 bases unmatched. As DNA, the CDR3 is TGTGCCAGCAGCGTAGACCCCCCTAGCGGGGTGTACAATGAGCAGTTCTTC. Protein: CASSVDPPSGVYNEQFF.

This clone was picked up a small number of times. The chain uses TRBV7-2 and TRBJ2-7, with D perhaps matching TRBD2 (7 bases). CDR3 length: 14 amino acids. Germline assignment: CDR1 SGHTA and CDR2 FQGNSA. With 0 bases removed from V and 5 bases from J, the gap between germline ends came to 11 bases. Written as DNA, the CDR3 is TGTGCCAGCAGCTTAGCGGCGGGGGCTAACGAGCAGTACTTC. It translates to CASSLAAGANEQYF.

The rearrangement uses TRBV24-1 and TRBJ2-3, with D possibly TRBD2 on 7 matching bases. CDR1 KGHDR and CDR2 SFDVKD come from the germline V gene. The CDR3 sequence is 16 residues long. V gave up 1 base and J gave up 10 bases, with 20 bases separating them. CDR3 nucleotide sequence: TGTGCCACCAGTGATTTTGAGACCCTAGGGGGGGGGCCGCAGTATTTT. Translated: CATSDFETLGGGPQYF.

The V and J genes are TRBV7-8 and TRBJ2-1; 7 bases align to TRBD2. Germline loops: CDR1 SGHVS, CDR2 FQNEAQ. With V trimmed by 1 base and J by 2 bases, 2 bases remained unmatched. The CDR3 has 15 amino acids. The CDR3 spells CASSLVAGAYNEQFF. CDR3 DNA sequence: TGTGCCAGCAGCTTAGTAGCGGGCGCCTACAATGAGCAGTTCTTC.

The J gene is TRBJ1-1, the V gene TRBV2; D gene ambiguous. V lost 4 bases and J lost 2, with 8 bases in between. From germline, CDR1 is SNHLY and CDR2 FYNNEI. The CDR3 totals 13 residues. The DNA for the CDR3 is TGTGCCAGCAGTGGATGGGCCAACACTGAAGCTTTCTTT. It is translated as CASSGWANTEAFF.

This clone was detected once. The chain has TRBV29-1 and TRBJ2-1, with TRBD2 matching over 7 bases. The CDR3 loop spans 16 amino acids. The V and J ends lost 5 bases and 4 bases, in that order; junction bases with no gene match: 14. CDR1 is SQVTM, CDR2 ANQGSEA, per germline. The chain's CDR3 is CSVPPTRGGVYNEQFF. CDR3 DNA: TGCAGCGTTCCCCCTACCCGCGGGGGTGTTTACAATGAGCAGTTCTTC.

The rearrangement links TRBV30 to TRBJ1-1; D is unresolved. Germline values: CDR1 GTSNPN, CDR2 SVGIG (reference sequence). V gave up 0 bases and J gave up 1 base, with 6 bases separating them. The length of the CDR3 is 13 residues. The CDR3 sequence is CAWSVSANTEAFF. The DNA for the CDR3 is TGTGCCTGGAGTGTCTCAGCGAACACTGAAGCTTTCTTT.

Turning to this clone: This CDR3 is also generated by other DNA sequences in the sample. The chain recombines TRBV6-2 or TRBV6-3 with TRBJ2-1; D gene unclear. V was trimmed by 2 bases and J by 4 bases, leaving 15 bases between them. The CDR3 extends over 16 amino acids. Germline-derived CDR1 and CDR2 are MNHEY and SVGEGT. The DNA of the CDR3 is TGTGCCAGCAGTTACGACGGTTCTCTCGTTTACAATGAGCAGTTCTTC. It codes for CASSYDGSLVYNEQFF.

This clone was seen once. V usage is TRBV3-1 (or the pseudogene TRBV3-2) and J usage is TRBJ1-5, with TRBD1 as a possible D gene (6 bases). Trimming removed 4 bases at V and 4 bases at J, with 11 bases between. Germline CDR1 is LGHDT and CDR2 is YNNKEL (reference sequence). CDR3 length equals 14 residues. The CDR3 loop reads CASSLRGQNQPQHF. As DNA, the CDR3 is TGTGCCAGCAGCCTCCGTGGACAGAATCAGCCCCAGCATTTT.

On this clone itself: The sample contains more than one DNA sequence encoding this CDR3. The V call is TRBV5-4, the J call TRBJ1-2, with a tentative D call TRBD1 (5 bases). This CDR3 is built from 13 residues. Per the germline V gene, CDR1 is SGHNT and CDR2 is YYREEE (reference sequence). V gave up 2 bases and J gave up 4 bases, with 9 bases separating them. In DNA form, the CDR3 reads TGTGCCAGCAGCTTCCCGGGGGGCTATGGCTACACCTTC. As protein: CASSFPGGYGYTF.

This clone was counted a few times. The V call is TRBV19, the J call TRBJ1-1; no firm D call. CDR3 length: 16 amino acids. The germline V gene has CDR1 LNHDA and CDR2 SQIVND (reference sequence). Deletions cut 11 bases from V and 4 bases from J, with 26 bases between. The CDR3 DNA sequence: TGTGCCTCGAGCTCCACAATGGCTCTGAGAACCACTGAAGCTTTCTTT. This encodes CASSSTMALRTTEAFF. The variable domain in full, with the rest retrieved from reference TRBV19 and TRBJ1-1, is DGGITQSPKYLFRKEGQNVTLSCEQNLNHDAMYWYRQDPGQGLRLIYYSQIVNDFQKGDIAEGYSVSREKKESFPLTVTSAQKNPTAFYLCASSSTMALRTTEAFFGQGTRLTVV.

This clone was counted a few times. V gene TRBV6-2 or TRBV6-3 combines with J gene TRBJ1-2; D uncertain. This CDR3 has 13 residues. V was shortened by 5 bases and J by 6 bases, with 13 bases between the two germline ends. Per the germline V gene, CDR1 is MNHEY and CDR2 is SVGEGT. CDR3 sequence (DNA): TGTGCCAGCAGTACGGACGGCGTTAATGGCTACACCTTC. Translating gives CASSTDGVNGYTF.

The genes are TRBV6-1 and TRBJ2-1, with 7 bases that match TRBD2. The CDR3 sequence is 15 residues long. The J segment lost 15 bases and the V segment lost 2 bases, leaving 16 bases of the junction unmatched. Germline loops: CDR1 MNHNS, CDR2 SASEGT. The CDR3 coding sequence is TGTGCCAGCAGTGAATCCCCGCGGGGGAGCGGCCATGGGTTCTTC. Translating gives CASSESPRGSGHGFF.

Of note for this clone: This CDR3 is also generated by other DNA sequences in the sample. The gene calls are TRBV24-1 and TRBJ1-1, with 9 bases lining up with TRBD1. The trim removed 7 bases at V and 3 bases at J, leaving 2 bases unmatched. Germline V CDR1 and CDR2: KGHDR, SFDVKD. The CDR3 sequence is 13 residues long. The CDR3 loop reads CATRDRGDTEAFF. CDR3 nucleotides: TGTGCCACCAGGGACAGGGGAGACACTGAAGCTTTCTTT.

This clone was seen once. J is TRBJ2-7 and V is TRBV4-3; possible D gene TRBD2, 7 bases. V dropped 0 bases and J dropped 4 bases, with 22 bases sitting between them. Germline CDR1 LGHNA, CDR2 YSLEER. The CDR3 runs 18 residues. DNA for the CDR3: TGCGCCAGCAGCCAAGAGCTGGGTTGGGGGGGCATCGAATACGAGCAGTACTTC. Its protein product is CASSQELGWGGIEYEQYF.

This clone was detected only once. The CDR3 DNA reads as TGCAGCGCTGTTGAGGGACAGGGGAAACAGCCCCAGCATTTT. It translates to CSAVEGQGKQPQHF. V gene TRBV29-1 combines with J gene TRBJ1-5, with 10 bases aligning to TRBD1. The V gene's germline CDR1 is SQVTM and CDR2 ANQGSEA. The CDR3 length is 14 residues. Germline trimming cut 7 bases from V and 7 bases from J; bases unmatched to any gene: 10. The complete variable domain, with remaining parts taken from reference TRBV29-1 and TRBJ1-5, reads SAVISQKPSRDICQRGTSLTIQCQVDSQVTMMFWYRQQPGQSLTLIATANQGSEATYESGFVIDKFPISRPNLTFSTLTVSNMSPEDSSIYLCSAVEGQGKQPQHFGDGTRLSIL.

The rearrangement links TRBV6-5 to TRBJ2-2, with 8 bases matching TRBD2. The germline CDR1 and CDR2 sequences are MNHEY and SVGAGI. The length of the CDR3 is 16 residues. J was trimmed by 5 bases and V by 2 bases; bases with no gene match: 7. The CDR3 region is CASSYRRGGGTGELFF. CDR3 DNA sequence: TGTGCCAGCAGTTACCGCCGGGGGGGCGGAACCGGGGAGCTGTTTTTT.

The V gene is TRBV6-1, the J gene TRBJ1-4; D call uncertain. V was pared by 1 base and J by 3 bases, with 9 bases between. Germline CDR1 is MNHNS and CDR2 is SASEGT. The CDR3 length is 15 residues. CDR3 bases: TGTGCCAGCAGTGAAGGGCCTGCGTCTAATGAAAAACTGTTTTTT. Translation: CASSEGPASNEKLFF.

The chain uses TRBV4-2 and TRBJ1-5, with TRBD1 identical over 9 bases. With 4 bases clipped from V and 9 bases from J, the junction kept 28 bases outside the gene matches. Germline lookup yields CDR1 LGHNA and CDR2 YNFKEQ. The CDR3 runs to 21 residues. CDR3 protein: CASSRPIITTNTGTGYGPQHF. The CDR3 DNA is TGTGCCAGCAGCCGCCCAATTATAACCACAAACACCGGGACAGGGTACGGGCCCCAGCATTTT.

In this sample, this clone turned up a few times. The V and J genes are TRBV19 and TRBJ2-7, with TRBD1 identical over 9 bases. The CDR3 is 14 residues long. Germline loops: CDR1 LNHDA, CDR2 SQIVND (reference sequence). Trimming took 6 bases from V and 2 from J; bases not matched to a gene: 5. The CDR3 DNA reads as TGTGCCAGTAGGGGGACAGGGAGTACCTACGAGCAGTACTTC. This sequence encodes CASRGTGSTYEQYF. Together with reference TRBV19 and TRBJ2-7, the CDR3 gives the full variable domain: DGGITQSPKYLFRKEGQNVTLSCEQNLNHDAMYWYRQDPGQGLRLIYYSQIVNDFQKGDIAEGYSVSREKKESFPLTVTSAQKNPTAFYLCASRGTGSTYEQYFGPGTRLTVT.